The next 25 T cell receptor beta chains were all read from a single sample in a study of cytomegalovirus exposure and HLA in healthy donors. Primers included in the PCR were 60 Vbeta and 13 Jbeta primers. Sequencing was performed with immunoSEQ multiplex PCR; in TCRdb, only in-frame clones are kept and a portion is missing. The table shows about 140,000 clones, with just over 70% occurring only once. Source material: PBMCs. Receptors were obtained from a woman aged 25 to 39 in good health and CMV-seronegative.

Points on this clone: Other nucleotide sequences from this sample produce the same CDR3. This chain links TRBV29-1 with TRBJ1-2; maybe TRBD1 (6 bases). This CDR3 is 12 amino acids long. V lost 4 bases to trimming and J lost 3 bases, with 9 bases between them. From germline, CDR1 is SQVTM and CDR2 ANQGSEA. CDR3 region: CSVVRQDYGYTF. The CDR3 DNA reads as TGCAGCGTTGTTCGACAGGACTATGGCTACACCTTC. The full variable domain, rest sourced from reference TRBV29-1 and TRBJ1-2, is SAVISQKPSRDICQRGTSLTIQCQVDSQVTMMFWYRQQPGQSLTLIATANQGSEATYESGFVIDKFPISRPNLTFSTLTVSNMSPEDSSIYLCSVVRQDYGYTFGSGTRLTVV.

This clone came up a few times. The chain carries TRBV2 and TRBJ2-7; no definite D call. Deletions cut 1 base from V and 1 base from J, with 11 bases between. Germline CDR1 and CDR2: SNHLY and FYNNEI. The CDR3 is made up of 15 amino acids. CDR3 sequence reads: CASSEVGRSSYEQYV. CDR3 nucleotides: TGTGCCAGCAGTGAAGTCGGAAGGAGTTCCTACGAGCAGTACGTC.

This clone was counted only a few times. The V and J genes are TRBV28 and TRBJ1-2; D call uncertain. CDR1 and CDR2 from the germline V gene are MDHEN and SYDVKM. Trimming left V 2 bases short and J 5 bases short, with 6 bases between. This CDR3 is built from 12 residues. CDR3 coding DNA: TGTGCCAGCAGTTTAGAGGGTTATGGCTACACCTTC. Protein: CASSLEGYGYTF.

This clone was picked up a small number of times. This chain uses TRBV28 with TRBJ1-2; D might be TRBD1 (6 bases). CDR1 is MDHEN, CDR2 SYDVKM, per germline. With 5 bases removed from V and 3 bases from J, the gap between germline ends came to 16 bases. The CDR3 covers 15 residues. CDR3 nucleotides: TGTGCCAGCAGTCGACAACCCAGGGGAGACTATGGCTACACCTTC. Its translation: CASSRQPRGDYGYTF.

The V gene is TRBV2, the J gene TRBJ2-7, with 7 bases fitting TRBD2. The V gene end was trimmed by 6 bases and the J gene end by 4 bases; junction bases not matched to a gene: 6. The CDR3 has 13 residues. The germline gives CDR1 SNHLY, CDR2 FYNNEI. CDR3 sequence: CASSREAFYEQYF. The CDR3 nucleotides read TGTGCCAGCAGCCGGGAGGCCTTTTACGAGCAGTACTTC.

The table lists this clone with a few counts. V and J are TRBV6-1 and TRBJ1-2; D remains ambiguous. The V and J ends lost 4 bases and 4 bases respectively, with 7 bases between them. The CDR3 contains 12 residues. CDR1 and CDR2 from the germline V gene are MNHNS and SASEGT. CDR3 region: CASSGHSYGYTF. Here the CDR3 DNA reads TGTGCCAGCAGTGGCCACAGCTATGGCTACACCTTC.

Only one count was recorded for this clone. The chain combines TRBV28 with TRBJ1-1, with a possible D match to TRBD1 (5 bases). The V gene's germline CDR1 is MDHEN and CDR2 SYDVKM. V was shortened by 2 bases and J by 7 bases, with 11 bases between the two germline ends. The CDR3 is made up of 13 amino acids. CDR3 region: CASSLQAQGEAFF. CDR3 DNA sequence: TGTGCCAGCAGTTTACAGGCGCAGGGTGAAGCTTTCTTT.

The gene calls are TRBV19 and TRBJ1-4, with D possibly matching TRBD1 (6 bases). Trimming stripped 5 bases from V and 0 bases from J, with 13 bases between. The germline CDR1 and CDR2 sequences are LNHDA and SQIVND (reference sequence). The CDR3 is 16 residues long. The CDR3 DNA reads as TGTGCCAGTAGTCCCCCAGGGGCTTCAACTAATGAAAAACTGTTTTTT. As protein: CASSPPGASTNEKLFF.

This rearrangement joins TRBV2 to TRBJ1-4; TRBD1 agrees at 9 bases. The CDR3 runs 15 residues. After removal of 6 bases from V and 8 bases from J, the junction contained 10 bases not matched to a gene. Germline V gives CDR1 SNHLY, CDR2 FYNNEI. CDR3 DNA: TGTGCCAGCAGGGGAGAGACAGGGGGAGCAGAAAAACTGTTTTTT. Encoded protein: CASRGETGGAEKLFF.

The CDR3 reads CAAQGNEQTEAFF. The DNA of the CDR3 is TGTGCCGCACAGGGTAACGAACAAACTGAAGCTTTCTTT. This chain joins TRBV19 and TRBJ1-1; a weak D match, TRBD1 (6 bases). This CDR3 has 13 residues. The ends were cut back, 11 bases at V and 5 bases at J, with 18 bases in the middle. The germline CDR1 and CDR2 sequences are LNHDA and SQIVND (reference sequence).

This clone is a singleton in its sample. This sequence joins TRBV28 and TRBJ2-5; D is undetermined. Per germline, CDR1 MDHEN and CDR2 SYDVKM. The CDR3 is made up of 13 amino acids. Trimming cost V 6 bases and J 5 bases, with 13 bases left between them. CDR3: CASSPGHVETQYF. The CDR3 DNA is TGTGCCAGCAGCCCCGGTCACGTTGAGACCCAGTACTTC.

For this clone: The junction departs from germline at one end; a sequencing error may be responsible. V gene TRBV11-3 combines with J gene TRBJ2-7; D possibly corresponds to TRBD2 (5 bases). The CDR3 loop spans 15 amino acids. Germline V CDR1 and CDR2: SGHNT, YENEEA. The CDR3 DNA is TGTGCCAGCAGCTTAGACCGGGGTCCCTCCTACGAGCAGTGCTTC. Encoded protein: CASSLDRGPSYEQCF.

This rearrangement joins TRBV9 to TRBJ2-1, with TRBD2 identical over 9 bases. The CDR3 has 15 amino acids. CDR1 is SGDLS, CDR2 YYNGEE, per germline. V was pared by 4 bases and J by 0 bases, with 2 bases of the junction left unmatched. The CDR3 region is CASSFSGGSYNEQFF. The CDR3 DNA sequence: TGTGCCAGCAGCTTTAGCGGGGGCTCCTACAATGAGCAGTTCTTC.

V is TRBV29-1 and J is TRBJ2-3; no clear D. V was pared by 0 bases and J by 1 base, with 8 bases between. CDR1 and CDR2 (germline): SQVTM, ANQGSEA. The CDR3 has 14 residues. The CDR3 region has the DNA TGCAGCGTTGAAGATCGGTCGGGCACAGATACGCAGTATTTT. Protein: CSVEDRSGTDTQYF.

V and J are TRBV2 and TRBJ2-3, with TRBD2 matching 7 bases. Trimming at V came to 8 bases and at J to 2 bases, leaving 10 bases not matched to a gene. The CDR3 has 15 amino acids. The germline V gene encodes CDR1 SNHLY and CDR2 FYNNEI. The CDR3 nucleotides are TGTGCCAGCGGTACTAGCGTACCCTACACAGATACGCAGTATTTT. Translation: CASGTSVPYTDTQYF. Filled out from reference TRBV2 and TRBJ2-3, the complete variable domain reads EPEVTQTPSHQVTQMGQEVILRCVPISNHLYFYWYRQILGQKVEFLVSFYNNEISEKSEIFDDQFSVERPDGSNFTLKIRSTKLEDSAMYFCASGTSVPYTDTQYFGPGTRLTVL.

V usage is TRBV28 and J usage is TRBJ1-2; TRBD1 matches 9 bases. This CDR3 has 16 amino acids. Trimming removed 2 bases from V and 8 bases from J; junction bases left unmatched: 12. From germline, CDR1 is MDHEN and CDR2 SYDVKM. In nucleotides, the CDR3 is TGTGCCAGCAGTTTAGTAACTGGACAGGGGCTTGGGGGCTACACCTTC. Translated, it gives CASSLVTGQGLGGYTF.

V gene TRBV6-1 combines with J gene TRBJ2-7; TRBD1 matches 7 bases. Germline values: CDR1 MNHNS, CDR2 SASEGT. This CDR3 contains 18 residues. The junction had 13 bases not matched to a gene; V was cut back by 2 bases and J by 0 bases. The CDR3 is CASSEKGRGSLSSYEQYF. Here the CDR3 DNA reads TGTGCCAGCAGTGAAAAGGGCAGGGGGTCCCTGAGCTCCTACGAGCAGTACTTC.

This clone was seen just once. The chain carries TRBV7-2 and TRBJ1-5; 9 bases match TRBD1. The ends lost 2 bases at V and 8 bases at J; junction bases unmatched: 7. CDR3 size: 15 residues. The germline V gene encodes CDR1 SGHTA and CDR2 FQGNSA. In nucleotides, the CDR3 is TGTGCCAGCAGCTTACGGGGACAGGGTCTTGAGCCCCAGCATTTT. Translation: CASSLRGQGLEPQHF.

The rearrangement links TRBV7-9 to TRBJ1-1; TRBD1 matches 11 bases. This CDR3 region has 15 residues. Unmatched junction bases numbered 2, after V lost 3 bases and J lost 2 bases. The V gene's germline CDR1 is SEHNR and CDR2 FQNEAQ (reference sequence). The DNA for the CDR3 is TGTGCCAGCAGCTTGGACAGGGGGCTTAACACTGAAGCTTTCTTT. The encoded protein is CASSLDRGLNTEAFF.

The chain joins TRBV30 to TRBJ1-3; D not certain. Trimming stripped 2 bases from V and 1 base from J, with 6 bases between. This CDR3 has 13 residues. Germline V CDR1 and CDR2: GTSNPN, SVGIG (reference sequence). The CDR3 coding sequence is TGTGCCTGGAGTCAGGATTCTGGAAACACCATATATTTT. Translation: CAWSQDSGNTIYF.

The chain recombines TRBV27 with TRBJ2-7; 7 positions agree with TRBD1. The CDR3 totals 14 residues. The germline V gene encodes CDR1 MNHEY and CDR2 SMNVEV (reference sequence). V dropped 6 bases and J dropped 4; count of bases not matched to a gene: 9. CDR3: CASSWAEGAYEQYF. The CDR3 region has the DNA TGTGCCAGCAGCTGGGCTGAGGGGGCGTACGAGCAGTACTTC.

The chain uses TRBV7-9 and TRBJ1-1, with no clear D. V was trimmed by 4 bases and J by 2 bases, leaving 5 bases between them. Germline lookup yields CDR1 SEHNR and CDR2 FQNEAQ (reference sequence). This CDR3 has 12 residues. CDR3 sequence reads: CASSSVNTEAFF. CDR3 nucleotide sequence: TGTGCCAGCAGCTCCGTAAACACTGAAGCTTTCTTT.

This clone turned up a few times. The genes are TRBV28 and TRBJ1-4; D possibly corresponds to TRBD1 (6 bases). CDR3 length: 15 amino acids. V lost 6 bases and J 4 bases, leaving 15 bases between the germline ends. Germline V gene lookup returns CDR1 MDHEN and CDR2 SYDVKM. The CDR3 region is CASRGGDGVNEKLFF. In DNA form, the CDR3 reads TGTGCCAGCAGAGGGGGGGACGGTGTTAATGAAAAACTGTTTTTT.

This chain uses TRBV9 with TRBJ2-3; 9 bases are shared with TRBD1. J lost 4 bases, V lost 4 bases, and 10 bases had no gene match. The CDR3 spans 16 residues. The germline gives CDR1 SGDLS, CDR2 YYNGEE. The CDR3 region is CASSPTGTGSPDTQYF. DNA of the CDR3: TGTGCCAGCAGCCCCACCGGGACAGGGTCCCCAGATACGCAGTATTTT.

The V call is TRBV2, the J call TRBJ2-3; TRBD2 might be the D (6 bases). Germline CDR1 and CDR2: SNHLY and FYNNEI. Trimming took off 4 bases at V and 1 base at J, with 15 bases between the two ends. This CDR3 contains 16 residues. CDR3 in DNA: TGTGCCAGCAGTGTATCGGGAGTCGGCGGCACAGATACGCAGTATTTT. Translated: CASSVSGVGGTDTQYF. The whole variable domain, remainder taken from reference TRBV2 and TRBJ2-3, is EPEVTQTPSHQVTQMGQEVILRCVPISNHLYFYWYRQILGQKVEFLVSFYNNEISEKSEIFDDQFSVERPDGSNFTLKIRSTKLEDSAMYFCASSVSGVGGTDTQYFGPGTRLTVL.